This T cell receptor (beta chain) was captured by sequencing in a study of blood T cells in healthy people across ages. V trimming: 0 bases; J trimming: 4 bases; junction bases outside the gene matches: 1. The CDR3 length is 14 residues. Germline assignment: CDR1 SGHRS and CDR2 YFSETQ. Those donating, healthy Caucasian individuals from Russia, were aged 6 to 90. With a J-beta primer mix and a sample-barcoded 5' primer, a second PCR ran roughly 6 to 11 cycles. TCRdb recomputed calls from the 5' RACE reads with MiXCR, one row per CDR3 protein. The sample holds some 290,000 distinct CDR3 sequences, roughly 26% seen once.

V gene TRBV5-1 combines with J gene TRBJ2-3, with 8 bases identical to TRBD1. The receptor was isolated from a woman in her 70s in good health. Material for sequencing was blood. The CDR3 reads CASSLGTGSDTQYF. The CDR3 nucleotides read TGCGCCAGCAGCTTGGGGACAGGGTCAGATACGCAGTATTTT. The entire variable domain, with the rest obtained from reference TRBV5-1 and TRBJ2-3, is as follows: KAGVTQTPRYLIKTRGQQVTLSCSPISGHRSVSWYQQTPGQGLQFLFEYFSETQRNKGNFPGRFSGRQFSNSRSEMNVSTLELGDSALYLCASSLGTGSDTQYFGPGTRLTVL.